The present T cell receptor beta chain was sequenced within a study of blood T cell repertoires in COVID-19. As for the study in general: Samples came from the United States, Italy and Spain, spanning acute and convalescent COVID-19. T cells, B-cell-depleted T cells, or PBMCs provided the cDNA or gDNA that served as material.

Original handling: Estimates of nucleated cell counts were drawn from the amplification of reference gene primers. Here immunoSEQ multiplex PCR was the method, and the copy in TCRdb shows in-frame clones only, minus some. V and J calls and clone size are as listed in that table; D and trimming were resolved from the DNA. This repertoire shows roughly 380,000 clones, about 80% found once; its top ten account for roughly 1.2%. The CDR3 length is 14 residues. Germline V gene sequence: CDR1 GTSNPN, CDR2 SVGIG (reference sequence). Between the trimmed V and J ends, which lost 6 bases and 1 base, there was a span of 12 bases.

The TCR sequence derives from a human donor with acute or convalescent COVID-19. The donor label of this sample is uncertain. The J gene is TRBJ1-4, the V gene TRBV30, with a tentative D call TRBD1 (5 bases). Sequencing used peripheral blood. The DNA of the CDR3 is TGTGCCTGTAGGAGGGGCTTAACTAATGAAAAACTGTTTTTT. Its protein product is CACRRGLTNEKLFF. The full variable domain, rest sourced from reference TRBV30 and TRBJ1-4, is SQTIHQWPATLVQPVGSPLSLECTVEGTSNPNLYWYRQAAGRGLQLLFYSVGIGQISSEVPQNLSASRPQDRQFILSSKKLLLSDSGFYLCACRRGLTNEKLFFGSGTQLSVL.